Each of the 30 T cell receptor beta chains below was sequenced from the same sample in a study of T cell responses to AZD1222 COVID-19 vaccine. The method was immunoSEQ multiplex PCR; TCRdb's version includes in-frame clones alone and lacks a portion of them. The sample includes 150,000 to 200,000 clones, roughly 90% seen only once; the top ten take around 1.7%. The sample here was peripheral blood, taken on day 0 of AZD1222 vaccination. The receptors derive from an adult in good health.

This chain connects TRBV5-4 to TRBJ1-3; a weak D match, TRBD1 (6 bases). Between the trimmed V and J ends, which lost 4 bases and 3 bases, there was a span of 14 bases. The V gene's germline CDR1 is SGHNT and CDR2 YYREEE (reference sequence). CDR3 length: 15 amino acids. CDR3 DNA: TGTGCCAGCAGCCCCGGGGGCCAGATTGGAAACACCATATATTTT. As protein: CASSPGGQIGNTIYF.

This clone appeared once. The chain is built from TRBV27 and TRBJ2-1, with D uncertain. This CDR3 is built from 14 residues. Germline V gene data show CDR1 as MNHEY and CDR2 as SMNVEV (reference sequence). Trimming took off 2 bases at V and 3 bases at J, with 8 bases between the two ends. CDR3 nucleotides: TGTGCCAGCAGTTTAATAGGTGGCTACAATGAGCAGTTCTTC. Translation gives CASSLIGGYNEQFF.

DNA for the CDR3: TGTGCCAGCAGCCAAGTAATGAGGCGGACAGGGGAAGACTATGGCTACACCTTC. It is translated as CASSQVMRRTGEDYGYTF. The genes are TRBV3-1 (or the pseudogene TRBV3-2) and TRBJ1-2; 9 bases match TRBD1. The V segment lost 1 base and the J segment 3 bases; nucleotides outside the gene matches: 12. Germline CDR1 reads LGHDT; CDR2 reads YNNKEL (reference sequence). The CDR3 runs to 18 residues.

V usage is TRBV6-5 and J usage is TRBJ1-3; D is unclear. CDR1 and CDR2 from the germline V gene are MNHEY and SVGAGI. The CDR3 contains 14 residues. The ends were cut back, 6 bases at V and 1 base at J, with 10 bases in the middle. CDR3 region: CASRTTQSGNTIYF. CDR3 in DNA: TGTGCCAGCAGAACCACCCAATCTGGAAACACCATATATTTT.

The V gene is TRBV14, the J gene TRBJ1-3; perhaps TRBD1 as D (6 bases). The CDR3 consists of 15 residues. The germline V and J ends were trimmed by 2 bases and 0 bases, with 8 bases remaining between them. Germline CDR1 is SGHDN and CDR2 is FVKESK. CDR3 sequence reads: CASSQNRASGNTIYF. The CDR3 coding sequence is TGTGCCAGCAGCCAAAACAGGGCCTCTGGAAACACCATATATTTT.

This clone appeared once. This sequence joins TRBV12-3 or TRBV12-4 and TRBJ2-2; D unresolved. Trimming took off 5 bases at V and 6 bases at J, with 7 bases between the two ends. CDR3 length: 12 residues. For the CDR3, the DNA is TGTGCCAGCAGTCCGTACGCCGGGGAGCTGTTTTTT. This codes for CASSPYAGELFF.

The rearrangement joins TRBV18 to TRBJ1-2, with D possibly TRBD1 on 5 matching bases. V dropped 4 bases and J dropped 3 bases, with 12 bases sitting between them. Germline CDR1 reads KGHSH; CDR2 reads LQKENI. CDR3 length: 14 residues. The DNA of the CDR3 is TGTGCCAGCTCACAAGGGACTTACGACTATGGCTACACCTTC. This gives the protein CASSQGTYDYGYTF.

DNA for the CDR3: TGTGCCAGCAGCCTCGGACTAGCGGGGTATACGCAGTATTTT. Amino acids: CASSLGLAGYTQYF. This chain joins TRBV7-2 and TRBJ2-3; 12 nucleotides line up with TRBD2. J was trimmed by 7 bases and V by 5 bases; bases with no gene match: 4. Germline V gives CDR1 SGHTA, CDR2 FQGNSA. This CDR3 region has 14 residues.

J is TRBJ2-4 and V is TRBV4-1; TRBD1 matches 8 bases. Germline CDR1 is MGHRA and CDR2 is YSYEKL. The CDR3 sequence is 16 residues long. V lost 2 bases, J lost 8 bases, and 11 bases stayed unmatched. The CDR3 nucleotides are TGCGCCAGCAGCCAAACCCCACCAGGGGGCTGGGACATTCAGTACTTC. Translation: CASSQTPPGGWDIQYF.

The chain joins TRBV19 to TRBJ2-3, with 12 bases identical to TRBD2. CDR1 LNHDA and CDR2 SQIVND come from the germline V gene (reference sequence). The ends lost 6 bases at V and 3 bases at J; junction bases unmatched: 7. The CDR3 is 16 residues long. The CDR3 spells CASRRTSGILTDTQYF. The CDR3 DNA sequence: TGTGCCAGTAGACGGACTAGCGGGATTCTGACAGATACGCAGTATTTT.

This chain connects TRBV2 to TRBJ1-5; no definite D call. This CDR3 is 16 amino acids long. CDR1 and CDR2 (germline): SNHLY, FYNNEI. Trimming cost V 2 bases and J 2 bases, with 13 bases left between them. The CDR3 DNA reads TGTGCCAGCAGTGAACGGGGTCTGGTTCGCAATCAGCCCCAGCATTTT. Amino acids: CASSERGLVRNQPQHF.

V is TRBV24-1 and J is TRBJ2-3; weak D call: TRBD2 (5 bases). The germline gives CDR1 KGHDR, CDR2 SFDVKD. This CDR3 spans 13 amino acids. Trimming removed 4 bases at V and 4 bases at J, with 8 bases between. The CDR3 DNA reads TGTGCCACCAGTGAAGGGAGCGCAGATACGCAGTATTTT. Its protein is CATSEGSADTQYF.

This clone was observed once. J is TRBJ2-7 and V is TRBV2; D not certain. Trimming removed 4 bases from V and 3 bases from J, with 22 bases in between. CDR3 length: 17 amino acids. CDR1 SNHLY and CDR2 FYNNEI come from the germline V gene. DNA for the CDR3: TGTGCCAGCAGTGGCAGTCTGGTTCGGGTGTCCTACTACGAGCAGTACTTC. This sequence encodes CASSGSLVRVSYYEQYF.

The CDR3, as DNA: TGTGCTAGTGGTTCGCCCTCGACTAGAAGCGGCTATGAGCAGTTCTTC. Translated: CASGSPSTRSGYEQFF. V gene TRBV12-5 combines with J gene TRBJ2-1, with D possibly being TRBD2 (6 bases). Trimming took 4 bases from V and 8 from J, leaving 21 bases between them. Germline V gives CDR1 LGHNT, CDR2 FRNRAP. This CDR3 comprises 16 residues.

The CDR3 region has the DNA TGTGCCAGCAGCTTACCTCCATCCCAGGGCTACACCTTC. It yields the protein CASSLPPSQGYTF. The rearrangement joins TRBV7-2 to TRBJ1-2; D gene ambiguous. In germline, CDR1 is SGHTA, CDR2 FQGNSA. V was shortened by 2 bases and J by 8 bases, with 12 bases between the two germline ends. The CDR3 covers 13 residues.

This clone appeared a few times. V is TRBV19 and J is TRBJ2-5; D is undetermined. The CDR3 length is 14 residues. Germline loops: CDR1 LNHDA, CDR2 SQIVND (reference sequence). Deletions cut 2 bases from V and 2 bases from J, with 9 bases between. Here the CDR3 reads CASSIRSEQETQYF. In DNA form, the CDR3 reads TGTGCCAGTAGTATACGGTCGGAACAAGAGACCCAGTACTTC.

This sequence joins TRBV9 and TRBJ1-6; tentatively, D is TRBD1 (6 bases). The CDR3 is 16 residues long. V was trimmed by 0 bases and J by 4 bases, leaving 11 bases between them. The V gene's germline CDR1 is SGDLS and CDR2 YYNGEE. The CDR3 bases are TGTGCCAGCAGCGTAGGGAGGGGGGGTTATAATTCACCCCTCCACTTT. Translating gives CASSVGRGGYNSPLHF.

The V and J genes are TRBV6-2 or TRBV6-3 and TRBJ2-5; D is ambiguous. From germline, CDR1 is MNHEY and CDR2 SVGEGT. The germline V and J ends were trimmed by 0 bases and 2 bases, with 7 bases remaining between them. CDR3 length: 14 residues. CDR3 loop: CASSYSIRQETQYF. The CDR3 nucleotides are TGTGCCAGCAGTTACTCGATCCGACAAGAGACCCAGTACTTC.

This clone has only one observation. The chain couples TRBV6-6 to TRBJ2-3; D is unresolved. Germline CDR1 is MNHNY and CDR2 is SVGAGI (reference sequence). V was shortened by 6 bases and J by 5 bases, with 12 bases between the two germline ends. The CDR3 has 13 residues. The chain's CDR3 is CASSPLMLDTQYF. The DNA for the CDR3 is TGTGCCAGCAGCCCACTCATGTTAGATACGCAGTATTTT.

The chain combines TRBV19 with TRBJ2-3; D might be TRBD1 (5 bases). This CDR3 is 13 amino acids long. Germline-derived CDR1 and CDR2 are LNHDA and SQIVND (reference sequence). V lost 2 bases, J lost 4 bases, and 7 bases lay in between. The CDR3 loop is CASSISRADTQYF. DNA for the CDR3: TGTGCCAGTAGTATATCCAGGGCAGATACGCAGTATTTT.

The chain has TRBV7-8 and TRBJ2-3, with 10 bases fitting TRBD2. The length of the CDR3 is 16 residues. In germline, CDR1 is SGHVS, CDR2 FQNEAQ. Germline trimming cut 7 bases from V and 2 bases from J; bases unmatched to any gene: 9. The chain's CDR3 is CASIHDSGGITDTQYF. The CDR3 coding sequence is TGTGCCAGCATCCATGATAGCGGGGGGATCACAGATACGCAGTATTTT.

The CDR3 DNA follows: TGTGCCAGCAGCTTTGGGTTAGCGGGACGTGTGGCGTACGAGCAGTACTTC. It specifies CASSFGLAGRVAYEQYF. This chain links TRBV7-9 with TRBJ2-7; 8 bases map to TRBD2. The V and J ends lost 3 bases and 4 bases, in that order; junction bases with no gene match: 14. The germline V gene has CDR1 SEHNR and CDR2 FQNEAQ (reference sequence). The CDR3 extends over 17 amino acids.

The genes are TRBV9 and TRBJ2-2; 8 nucleotides agree with TRBD2. The V gene's germline CDR1 is SGDLS and CDR2 YYNGEE. This CDR3 has 13 residues. After removal of 3 bases from V and 9 bases from J, the junction contained 4 bases not matched to a gene. The CDR3 loop is CASSAGGARELFF. The CDR3 nucleotides are TGTGCCAGCAGCGCCGGGGGGGCCAGGGAGCTGTTTTTT.

The chain employs TRBV5-1 and TRBJ2-5; TRBD2 matches 10 bases. Germline CDR1 and CDR2: SGHRS and YFSETQ. The J segment lost 4 bases and the V segment lost 0 bases, leaving 12 bases of the junction unmatched. This CDR3 is 18 amino acids long. The CDR3 spells CASSLVGLAGAQRETQYF. DNA of the CDR3: TGCGCCAGCAGCTTGGTAGGGCTAGCGGGGGCCCAAAGAGAGACCCAGTACTTC.

The V gene is TRBV27, the J gene TRBJ1-5, with a tentative D call TRBD1 (5 bases). V was trimmed by 6 bases and J by 11 bases, leaving 23 bases between them. The CDR3 runs 15 residues. The V gene's germline CDR1 is MNHEY and CDR2 SMNVEV (reference sequence). CDR3 nucleotides: TGTGCCAGCAGCCCATGGGACGGGACTCGAGCAGCCCAGCATTTT. Its translation: CASSPWDGTRAAQHF.

The DNA of the CDR3 is TGTGCCAGCAGTGAAGCGGGGGGGAAAGAGACCCAGTACTTC. Protein sequence: CASSEAGGKETQYF. This sequence joins TRBV27 and TRBJ2-5, with 10 bases matching TRBD2. Germline-derived CDR1 and CDR2 are MNHEY and SMNVEV (reference sequence). The trim removed 5 bases at V and 3 bases at J, leaving 3 bases unmatched. The CDR3 spans 14 residues.

The chain recombines TRBV19 with TRBJ2-2; unclear D gene. Trimming took 11 bases from V and 6 from J, leaving 16 bases between them. Looked up from germline, CDR1 is LNHDA and CDR2 is SQIVND (reference sequence). The CDR3 loop spans 13 amino acids. This CDR3 is CAVRGVGAGELFF. As DNA, the CDR3 is TGTGCCGTTAGAGGTGTAGGCGCCGGGGAGCTGTTTTTT.

The chain employs TRBV25-1 and TRBJ1-2, with D perhaps TRBD1 (5 bases). Germline V CDR1 and CDR2: MGHDK, SYGVNS. V shed 5 bases and J shed 2 bases, with 9 bases lying between them. The CDR3 is 13 residues long. CDR3 nucleotides: TGTGCCAGCAGTCTCGGGACCAACTATGGCTACACCTTC. As protein: CASSLGTNYGYTF.

The chain couples TRBV5-1 to TRBJ2-3; TRBD1 might be the D (5 bases). CDR1 is SGHRS, CDR2 YFSETQ, per germline. The germline V and J ends were trimmed by 3 bases and 5 bases, with 19 bases remaining between them. The length of the CDR3 is 16 residues. The DNA of the CDR3 is TGCGCCAGCAGCTATGGACAATTCCGTTCCGAAGATACGCAGTATTTT. This codes for CASSYGQFRSEDTQYF.

The genes are TRBV7-2 and TRBJ2-3; 10 bases fit TRBD2. CDR1 and CDR2 (germline): SGHTA, FQGNSA. The CDR3 runs 19 residues. Trimming took 3 bases from V and 4 from J; bases not matched to a gene: 16. CDR3 loop: CASSFPLSPKRGGPDTQYF. The CDR3 DNA sequence: TGTGCCAGCAGCTTCCCGCTCTCTCCAAAGCGGGGGGGACCAGATACGCAGTATTTT.